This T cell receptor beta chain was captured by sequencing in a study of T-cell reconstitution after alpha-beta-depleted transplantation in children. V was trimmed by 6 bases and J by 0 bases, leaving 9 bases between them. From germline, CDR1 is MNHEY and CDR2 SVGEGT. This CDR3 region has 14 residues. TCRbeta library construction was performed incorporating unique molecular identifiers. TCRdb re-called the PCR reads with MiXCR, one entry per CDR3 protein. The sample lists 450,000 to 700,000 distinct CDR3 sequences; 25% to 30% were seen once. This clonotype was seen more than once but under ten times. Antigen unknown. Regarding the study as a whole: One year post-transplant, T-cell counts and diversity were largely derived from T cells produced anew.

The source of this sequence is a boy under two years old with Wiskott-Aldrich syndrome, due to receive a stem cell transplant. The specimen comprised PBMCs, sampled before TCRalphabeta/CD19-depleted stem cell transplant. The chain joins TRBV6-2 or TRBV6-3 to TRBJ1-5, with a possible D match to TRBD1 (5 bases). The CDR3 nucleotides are TGTGCCAGCAGCCGGGACGGTAGCAATCAGCCCCAGCATTTT. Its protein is CASSRDGSNQPQHF.